Shown below are 16 T cell receptor beta chains from a single sample sequenced in a study of response to subunit inactivated influenza vaccine. Each CDR3 protein is one row after TCRdb ran MiXCR on the RT-PCR reads. Of about 520,000 distinct CDR3 sequences in the sample, approximately 7.2% were seen once. The source was PBMCs from blood, collected less than 30 months after vaccination. The origin of the receptors is a man aged 50-75 years who received an inactivated influenza vaccine.

In this sample, this clonotype turned up a few times. The J gene is TRBJ1-4, the V gene TRBV20-1, with D possibly being TRBD1 (5 bases). The V and J ends lost 2 bases and 8 bases respectively, with 27 bases between them. Germline V lookup: CDR1 DFQATT, CDR2 SNEGSKA (reference sequence). The CDR3 has 18 amino acids. CDR3 in amino acids: CSARPTRDWFHSGEKLFF. The CDR3 DNA is TGCAGTGCTAGACCAACAAGGGACTGGTTTCACTCGGGCGAAAAACTGTTTTTT.

The table lists this clonotype with many counts. This chain joins TRBV11-2 and TRBJ2-1; the D gene could be TRBD1 or TRBD2 (5 bases each). Trimming took 1 base from V and 1 from J, leaving 8 bases between them. The CDR3 loop spans 15 amino acids. Germline assignment: CDR1 SGHAT and CDR2 FQNNGV. The CDR3 bases are TGTGCCAGCAGCTTAGGAGGGGTGTCCTACAATGAGCAGTTCTTC. Amino acids: CASSLGGVSYNEQFF.

At least ten counts were recorded for this clonotype. This sequence joins TRBV5-6 and TRBJ2-7; D possibly corresponds to TRBD2 (5 bases). This CDR3 is built from 14 residues. Per the germline V gene, CDR1 is SGHDT and CDR2 is YYEEEE. Trimming shortened V by 0 bases and J by 3 bases, and 10 bases separated the two germline ends. The CDR3: CASSLGGLNYEQYF. Here the CDR3 DNA reads TGTGCCAGCAGCTTGGGTGGACTCAACTACGAGCAGTACTTC.

This clonotype was counted between two and nine times. The chain uses TRBV20-1 and TRBJ1-1; D ambiguous. This CDR3 is 12 amino acids long. Germline CDR1 and CDR2: DFQATT and SNEGSKA (reference sequence). V was clipped by 3 bases and J by 0 bases, with 5 bases between them. The CDR3 DNA is TGCAGTGCTAGTTTTATGAACACTGAAGCTTTCTTT. As protein: CSASFMNTEAFF.

This clonotype has at least ten counts. The V gene is TRBV12-3 or TRBV12-4, the J gene TRBJ2-5; 8 nucleotides match TRBD1. The CDR3 spans 16 residues. Trimming removed 6 bases from V and 5 bases from J; junction bases left unmatched: 14. The CDR3 nucleotides read TGTGCCAGCAGCCCACACAGGGGGTCCTCCCGTGAGACCCAGTACTTC. Encoded protein: CASSPHRGSSRETQYF.

This clonotype appeared many times. J is TRBJ2-3 and V is TRBV20-1, with a weak D call TRBD2 (5 bases). With 3 bases removed from V and 2 bases from J, the gap between germline ends came to 12 bases. This CDR3 contains 14 residues. Per germline, CDR1 DFQATT and CDR2 SNEGSKA (reference sequence). The CDR3 region is CSARISGNTDTQYF. The CDR3 DNA reads TGCAGTGCTAGGATCAGCGGCAACACAGATACGCAGTATTTT.

This clonotype was counted only a few times. The rearrangement joins TRBV7-2 to TRBJ2-5, with 9 bases matching TRBD1. The CDR3 runs 15 residues. V lost 7 bases, J lost 6 bases, and 12 bases stayed unmatched. Germline assignment: CDR1 SGHTA and CDR2 FQGNSA. The CDR3 DNA follows: TGTGCCAGCACCTCGCCCTGGACAGGGGAAAAGACCCAGTACTTC. This encodes CASTSPWTGEKTQYF.

This rearrangement joins TRBV20-1 to TRBJ2-3; D remains ambiguous. V lost 5 bases and J 5 bases, leaving 5 bases between the germline ends. CDR1 and CDR2 from the germline V gene are DFQATT and SNEGSKA (reference sequence). CDR3 length: 10 residues. CDR3 protein: CSASGDTQYF. The CDR3 nucleotides read TGCAGTGCTTCGGGAGATACGCAGTATTTT.

The gene calls are TRBV20-1 and TRBJ2-2; D gene ambiguous. V shed 0 bases and J shed 1 base, with 15 bases lying between them. The CDR3 spans 17 residues. Germline V gives CDR1 DFQATT, CDR2 SNEGSKA (reference sequence). The chain's CDR3 is CSARDRGRSLNTGELFF. The DNA for the CDR3 is TGCAGTGCTAGAGATCGTGGCAGGTCTTTGAACACCGGGGAGCTGTTTTTT.

The chain links TRBV6-1 to TRBJ1-2, with D possibly being TRBD1 (5 bases). The CDR3 is made up of 14 amino acids. Germline CDR1 MNHNS, CDR2 SASEGT. V lost 4 bases and J lost 5, with 14 bases in between. CDR3: CASSGIGTLYGYTF. DNA of the CDR3: TGTGCCAGCAGTGGAATCGGGACGCTTTATGGCTACACCTTC.

CDR3 protein: CATSRGRGQLNNEQFF. In nucleotides, the CDR3 is TGTGCCACCAGCAGAGGCAGGGGGCAGTTGAACAATGAGCAGTTCTTC. V and J are TRBV15 and TRBJ2-1, with 8 nucleotides matching TRBD1. After removal of 1 base from V and 5 bases from J, the junction contained 7 bases not matched to a gene. The CDR3 loop spans 16 amino acids. Germline lookup yields CDR1 LNHNV and CDR2 YYDKDF (reference sequence).

The chain has TRBV20-1 and TRBJ2-3; 11 nucleotides match TRBD2. V trimming: 6 bases; J trimming: 4 bases; junction bases outside the gene matches: 12. Germline CDR1 and CDR2: DFQATT and SNEGSKA (reference sequence). The CDR3 runs to 16 residues. In DNA, the CDR3 is TGCAGTGCCGAGGTTTCCGGGACTAGCGGATCAGATACGCAGTATTTT. Translation gives CSAEVSGTSGSDTQYF.

This clonotype is a singleton in its sample. A much larger clone sits a single nucleotide away, making a read error possible. The gene calls are TRBV11-2 and TRBJ2-2; D unclear. Trimming took off 3 bases at V and 0 bases at J, with 5 bases between the two ends. CDR1 SGHAT and CDR2 FQNNGV come from the germline V gene. The CDR3 loop spans 14 amino acids. The CDR3 DNA follows: TGTGCCAGCAGCTTTACATCGAACACCGGGGAGCTGTTTTTT. Translated: CASSFTSNTGELFF. Filled out from reference TRBV11-2 and TRBJ2-2, the complete variable domain reads EAGVAQSPRYKIIEKRQSVAFWCNPISGHATLYWYQQILGQGPKLLIQFQNNGVVDDSQLPKDRFSAERLKGVDSTLKIQPAKLEDSAVYLCASSFTSNTGELFFGEGSRLTVL.

The genes are TRBV15 and TRBJ2-3; TRBD2 matches 9 bases. V dropped 3 bases and J dropped 1; count of bases not matched to a gene: 2. Germline V lookup: CDR1 LNHNV, CDR2 YYDKDF (reference sequence). This CDR3 comprises 15 residues. This CDR3 is CATSRASGGTDTQYF. CDR3 nucleotide sequence: TGTGCCACCAGCAGGGCTAGCGGGGGCACAGATACGCAGTATTTT. Supplemented by reference TRBV15 and TRBJ2-3, the full variable domain reads DAMVIQNPRYQVTQFGKPVTLSCSQTLNHNVMYWYQQKSSQAPKLLFHYYDKDFNNEADTPDNFQSRRPNTSFCFLDIRSPGLGDTAMYLCATSRASGGTDTQYFGPGTRLTVL.

The sample holds a few counts of this clonotype. This sequence joins TRBV4-3 and TRBJ1-1; D call uncertain. Trimming cost V 0 bases and J 1 base, with 6 bases left between them. Germline-derived CDR1 and CDR2 are LGHNA and YSLEER. The CDR3 loop spans 14 amino acids. DNA of the CDR3: TGCGCCAGCAGCCAAGATTGGGAGAACACTGAAGCTTTCTTT. The encoded protein is CASSQDWENTEAFF.

This clonotype was observed a handful of times. CDR3 loop: CSARRSGTTGELFF. For the CDR3, the DNA is TGCAGTGCCAGGCGGAGCGGCACAACCGGGGAGCTGTTTTTT. J is TRBJ2-2 and V is TRBV20-1; TRBD2 is a possible D gene (5 bases). The CDR3 has 14 residues. V lost 6 bases and J 5 bases, leaving 16 bases between the germline ends. Germline V CDR1 and CDR2: DFQATT, SNEGSKA (reference sequence).